The 5 T cell receptor beta chains given below trace back to one sample, sequenced in a study of STAT5B mutations in CD4+ large granular lymphocyte leukemia. Data came from immunoSEQ multiplex PCR; TCRdb stores just in-frame clones and leaves some out. This sample carries tens of thousands of clones, 80% to 90% of them seen once, and the ten largest clones take 2.6%. Sequenced input: CD4+ T cells from blood buffy coats. These receptors came from a human donor in good health.

V usage is TRBV6-6 and J usage is TRBJ1-4; TRBD1 matches 8 bases. Losses at the gene ends were 6 bases for V and 2 bases for J; bases not matched to a gene: 2. In germline, CDR1 is MNHNY, CDR2 SVGAGI (reference sequence). The CDR3 contains 14 residues. The CDR3 coding sequence is TGTGCCAGCAGGCGACAGGGGACTAATGAAAAACTGTTTTTT. Its protein is CASRRQGTNEKLFF.

The genes are TRBV20-1 and TRBJ2-1; D is uncertain. CDR1 DFQATT and CDR2 SNEGSKA come from the germline V gene (reference sequence). Trimming took off 6 bases at V and 10 bases at J, with 13 bases between the two ends. This CDR3 has 11 amino acids. The CDR3 spells CSAKGPGEQFF. CDR3 DNA: TGCAGTGCCAAAGGGCCCGGGGAGCAGTTCTTC.

This clone was detected a few times. This chain joins TRBV30 and TRBJ1-5, with D maybe TRBD1 (5 bases). V was cut by 2 bases and J by 6 bases, with 11 bases left in between. The germline V gene has CDR1 GTSNPN and CDR2 SVGIG (reference sequence). This CDR3 comprises 13 residues. In DNA, the CDR3 is TGTGCCTGGAGTCCTCAGGGAACTCAGCCCCAGCATTTT. As protein: CAWSPQGTQPQHF.

The CDR3 sequence: CASRVTGIGEELFF. The CDR3 DNA reads as TGTGCCAGCAGGGTAACAGGGATCGGCGAGGAGCTGTTTTTT. V usage is TRBV21-1 and J usage is TRBJ2-2; the tabulated D call, TRBD1, remains unverified against the DNA. TRBV21-1 is deemed a pseudogene. The CDR3 runs 14 residues.

This clone was observed a single time. The V gene is TRBV28, the J gene TRBJ2-7, with TRBD2 matching 10 bases. The CDR3 loop spans 15 amino acids. With V trimmed by 6 bases and J by 2 bases, 7 bases remained unmatched. CDR1 is MDHEN and CDR2 is SYDVKM in the germline V gene. For the CDR3, the DNA is TGTGCCAGCAGCTCTCCGGGACTAGCGCCCTACGAGCAGTACTTC. Its translation is CASSSPGLAPYEQYF.